These 28 T cell receptor beta chains originate from one sample sequenced in a study of CD4 T cells in relation to SARS-CoV-2 and coronaviruses. CD4+ T cells from unexposed donors were obtained before the COVID-19 pandemic (2011-2018). After roughly 9 days of culture, CD4+ T cells were isolated. Profiled with immunoSEQ multiplex PCR; TCRdb holds only in-frame clones, not every one. The sample carries tens of thousands of clones, over 65% recorded once. The antigens of these receptors remain unknown. The sample taken for sequencing was CD4+ T cells from PBMCs, cultured in vitro. These receptors came from a human donor in good health.

The chain is built from TRBV28 and TRBJ1-5; D gene ambiguous. The length of the CDR3 is 13 residues. Germline V gene sequence: CDR1 MDHEN, CDR2 SYDVKM. Trimming took off 1 base at V and 11 bases at J, with 12 bases between the two ends. The CDR3 region is CASSLSRVEAQHF. The DNA for the CDR3 is TGTGCCAGCAGTTTATCAAGGGTTGAAGCCCAGCATTTT.

The chain recombines TRBV10-3 with TRBJ2-5, with 10 bases that match TRBD2. The CDR3 spans 14 residues. The germline CDR1 and CDR2 sequences are ENHRY and SYGVKD. With 3 bases clipped from V and 5 bases from J, the junction kept 3 bases outside the gene matches. This CDR3 reads CAISDGTSVETQYF. As DNA, the CDR3 is TGTGCCATCAGTGACGGGACTAGCGTCGAGACCCAGTACTTC.

The rearrangement uses TRBV9 and TRBJ2-3; no firm D call. The CDR3 runs to 13 residues. V lost 2 bases and J 4 bases, leaving 8 bases between the germline ends. Looked up from germline, CDR1 is SGDLS and CDR2 is YYNGEE. CDR3 bases: TGTGCCAGCAGCGTCTACTCGTCAGATACGCAGTATTTT. It codes for CASSVYSSDTQYF.

The chain couples TRBV7-8 to TRBJ1-2; no clear D. The CDR3 runs to 14 residues. The germline CDR1 and CDR2 sequences are SGHVS and FQNEAQ. Trimming shortened V by 1 base and J by 7 bases, and 13 bases separated the two germline ends. Written as DNA, the CDR3 is TGTGCCAGCAGCTTAGGCGTGGGAGTGGGTGGCTACACCTTC. Amino acid sequence: CASSLGVGVGGYTF.

The chain has TRBV30 and TRBJ1-1, with D possibly matching TRBD1 (6 bases). This CDR3 has 13 residues. Trimming stripped 5 bases from V and 0 bases from J, with 10 bases between. Germline CDR1 GTSNPN, CDR2 SVGIG (reference sequence). CDR3 protein: CAWSTGLNTEAFF. The CDR3 bases are TGTGCCTGGTCGACAGGACTGAACACTGAAGCTTTCTTT.

The J gene is TRBJ1-1, the V gene TRBV19; a weak D match, TRBD1 (5 bases). The CDR3 has 13 amino acids. Per germline, CDR1 LNHDA and CDR2 SQIVND (reference sequence). Trimming cost V 3 bases and J 4 bases, with 9 bases left between them. The DNA for the CDR3 is TGTGCCAGTAGTATCGGGGGTGTCACTGAAGCTTTCTTT. It specifies CASSIGGVTEAFF.

This chain uses TRBV10-3 with TRBJ1-1; 9 bases fit TRBD1. J lost 1 base, V lost 6 bases, and 6 bases had no gene match. Germline V CDR1 and CDR2: ENHRY, SYGVKD. CDR3 length: 15 amino acids. The CDR3, as DNA: TGTGCCATCAGGAACAGGGGGCAGGAGAACACTGAAGCTTTCTTT. Protein sequence: CAIRNRGQENTEAFF.

V is TRBV30 and J is TRBJ1-3, with D hard to call. The ends were cut back, 4 bases at V and 0 bases at J, with 7 bases in the middle. CDR3 size: 13 residues. Germline V gene sequence: CDR1 GTSNPN, CDR2 SVGIG (reference sequence). CDR3: CAWKQSSGNTIYF. Here the CDR3 DNA reads TGTGCCTGGAAACAGAGCTCTGGAAACACCATATATTTT.

CDR3 bases: TGTGCCAGTAGTGGGTTCGGCAGGGAGGACACTGAAGCTTTCTTT. Amino acids: CASSGFGREDTEAFF. The genes are TRBV19 and TRBJ1-1; tentative D call: TRBD1 (5 bases). In germline, CDR1 is LNHDA, CDR2 SQIVND (reference sequence). V gave up 5 bases and J gave up 3 bases, with 16 bases separating them. This CDR3 contains 15 residues.

This rearrangement joins TRBV5-1 to TRBJ2-5; 8 nucleotides match TRBD2. Germline assignment: CDR1 SGHRS and CDR2 YFSETQ. The CDR3 extends over 16 amino acids. V lost 4 bases to trimming and J lost 1 base; unmatched junction nucleotides: 9. The CDR3 DNA reads as TGCGCCAGCAGCCGTGGGACTAGTCTGGGCCAAGAGACCCAGTACTTC. Its translation is CASSRGTSLGQETQYF.

Points on this clone: Within the sample, other DNA sequences also encode this same CDR3. The rearrangement uses TRBV7-9 and TRBJ2-2; no firm D call. This CDR3 region has 13 residues. CDR1 is SEHNR, CDR2 FQNEAQ, per germline (reference sequence). Trimming cost V 2 bases and J 5 bases, with 6 bases left between them. CDR3 bases: TGTGCCAGCAGCTTAAAAGTAACCGGGGAGCTGTTTTTT. Protein: CASSLKVTGELFF. The entire variable domain, with the rest obtained from reference TRBV7-9 and TRBJ2-2, is as follows: DTGVSQNPRHKITKRGQNVTFRCDPISEHNRLYWYRQTLGQGPEFLTYFQNEAQLEKSRLLSDRFSAERPKGSFSTLEIQRTEQGDSAMYLCASSLKVTGELFFGEGSRLTVL.

The J gene is TRBJ2-3, the V gene TRBV7-3; 7 nucleotides align to TRBD1. Trimming removed 8 bases from V and 4 bases from J; junction bases left unmatched: 6. This CDR3 region has 13 residues. CDR1 and CDR2 from the germline V gene are SGHTA and FQGTGA. The CDR3 DNA reads as TGTGCCAGCCGGGCAGGGGGATCAGATACGCAGTATTTT. Translation: CASRAGGSDTQYF. The complete variable domain, with remaining parts taken from reference TRBV7-3 and TRBJ2-3, reads GAGVSQTPSNKVTEKGKYVELRCDPISGHTALYWYRQSLGQGPEFLIYFQGTGAADDSGLPNDRFFAVRPEGSVSTLKIQRTERGDSAVYLCASRAGGSDTQYFGPGTRLTVL.

The V call is TRBV9, the J call TRBJ2-1, with D perhaps matching TRBD2 (6 bases). This CDR3 comprises 16 residues. The germline V gene has CDR1 SGDLS and CDR2 YYNGEE. The ends were cut back, 4 bases at V and 7 bases at J, with 21 bases in the middle. DNA of the CDR3: TGTGCCAGCAGCTTAGACCTAACGGGAGTAGGGAATGAGCAGTTCTTC. Translation gives CASSLDLTGVGNEQFF.

The genes are TRBV27 and TRBJ2-3; 7 bases line up with TRBD1. The germline V gene has CDR1 MNHEY and CDR2 SMNVEV (reference sequence). CDR3 size: 19 residues. V shed 0 bases, J shed 3 bases, and the junction held 15 bases outside the gene matches. This chain's CDR3 is CASSLSSPDRAVGTDTQYF. The CDR3 DNA follows: TGTGCCAGCAGTTTATCATCCCCCGACAGGGCCGTTGGGACAGATACGCAGTATTTT.

The chain couples TRBV6-1 to TRBJ1-5; 8 bases line up with TRBD1. Trimming cost V 3 bases and J 6 bases; bases outside gene matches: 4. The CDR3 is 14 residues long. The V gene's germline CDR1 is MNHNS and CDR2 SASEGT. CDR3 DNA sequence: TGTGCCAGCAGTGAGGCAGGGGGCTTTCAGCCCCAGCATTTT. Translated, it gives CASSEAGGFQPQHF.

The chain uses TRBV5-1 and TRBJ2-7; D is perhaps TRBD1 (6 bases). CDR3 length: 13 amino acids. CDR1 is SGHRS, CDR2 YFSETQ, per germline. Trimming stripped 0 bases from V and 7 bases from J, with 11 bases between. The CDR3, as DNA: TGCGCCAGCAGCTTGGGTGACAGGAGTGAGCAGTACTTC. It yields the protein CASSLGDRSEQYF.

The rearrangement uses TRBV7-8 and TRBJ1-3; weak D call: TRBD1 (5 bases). Germline V gives CDR1 SGHVS, CDR2 FQNEAQ. V was pared by 5 bases and J by 2 bases, with 13 bases between. CDR3 length equals 15 residues. DNA for the CDR3: TGTGCCAGCAGCCGGATTGCGGGGGCTGGAAACACCATATATTTT. This gives the protein CASSRIAGAGNTIYF. Together with reference TRBV7-8 and TRBJ1-3, the CDR3 gives the full variable domain: GAGVSQSPRYKVAKRGQDVALRCDPISGHVSLFWYQQALGQGPEFLTYFQNEAQLDKSGLPSDRFFAERPEGSVSTLKIQRTQQEDSAVYLCASSRIAGAGNTIYFGEGSWLTVV.

The chain recombines TRBV5-1 with TRBJ1-1; D is possibly TRBD1 (5 bases). Germline V gene data show CDR1 as SGHRS and CDR2 as YFSETQ. The CDR3 consists of 14 residues. The germline V and J ends were trimmed by 4 bases and 6 bases, with 16 bases remaining between them. CDR3 bases: TGCGCCAGCAGCCCTTCCTGGGGGTTTGCTGAAGCTTTCTTT. This gives the protein CASSPSWGFAEAFF.

The chain has TRBV19 and TRBJ1-6; no firm D call. Germline CDR1 reads LNHDA; CDR2 reads SQIVND (reference sequence). V dropped 5 bases and J dropped 7 bases, with 15 bases sitting between them. The length of the CDR3 is 15 residues. The chain's CDR3 is CASSAQASTNSPLHF. The CDR3 region has the DNA TGTGCCAGTAGTGCCCAGGCCTCTACCAATTCACCCCTCCACTTT.

The chain combines TRBV5-1 with TRBJ2-7; D is perhaps TRBD2 (6 bases). Per the germline V gene, CDR1 is SGHRS and CDR2 is YFSETQ. Trimming cost V 0 bases and J 6 bases, with 10 bases left between them. The CDR3 consists of 13 residues. This CDR3 is CASSLAQGGEQYF. The CDR3 DNA reads TGCGCCAGCAGCTTGGCCCAGGGAGGCGAGCAGTACTTC.

This chain uses TRBV5-4 with TRBJ1-3; no clear D gene. V was shortened by 9 bases and J by 0 bases, with 13 bases between the two germline ends. This CDR3 contains 14 residues. Germline V gene lookup returns CDR1 SGHNT and CDR2 YYREEE (reference sequence). CDR3 sequence (DNA): TGTGCCATCCCGGACGAGAGCTCTGGAAACACCATATATTTT. This translates into CAIPDESSGNTIYF.

This clone was counted only a few times. The CDR3 spells CASSLYGTGNSPLHF. The CDR3 DNA follows: TGTGCCAGCAGTTTATACGGGACAGGCAATTCACCCCTCCACTTT. V usage is TRBV28 and J usage is TRBJ1-6; 8 bases fit TRBD1. Trimming removed 1 base from V and 7 bases from J; junction bases left unmatched: 3. CDR1 and CDR2 from the germline V gene are MDHEN and SYDVKM. This CDR3 has 15 residues.

The V and J genes are TRBV15 and TRBJ1-2; a weak D match, TRBD1 (5 bases). Germline V gene lookup returns CDR1 LNHNV and CDR2 YYDKDF (reference sequence). With 0 bases removed from V and 7 bases from J, the gap between germline ends came to 15 bases. This CDR3 region has 15 residues. CDR3 coding DNA: TGTGCCACCAGCAGAGATTGGGGCAGCCCAGGTGGCTACACCTTC. The encoded protein is CATSRDWGSPGGYTF.

The chain recombines TRBV19 with TRBJ2-1, with D tentatively TRBD2 (6 bases). The CDR3 is 17 residues long. CDR1 is LNHDA, CDR2 SQIVND, per germline (reference sequence). Trimming removed 5 bases from V and 5 bases from J, with 22 bases in between. The CDR3 coding sequence is TGTGCCAGTAGTCGTGGGGGGTGGGATCCGAAGAACAATGAGCAGTTCTTC. Amino acid sequence: CASSRGGWDPKNNEQFF. The full variable domain, with the rest looked up from reference TRBV19 and TRBJ2-1, is DGGITQSPKYLFRKEGQNVTLSCEQNLNHDAMYWYRQDPGQGLRLIYYSQIVNDFQKGDIAEGYSVSREKKESFPLTVTSAQKNPTAFYLCASSRGGWDPKNNEQFFGPGTRLTVL.

The rearrangement joins TRBV28 to TRBJ1-2; D unresolved. Looked up from germline, CDR1 is MDHEN and CDR2 is SYDVKM. The V gene lost 6 bases and the J gene lost 6 bases, with 20 bases spanning the gap. This CDR3 region has 15 residues. The CDR3 DNA reads TGTGCCAGCAGCGACAACCTCAGTGAACCCGATGGCTACACCTTC. Its protein product is CASSDNLSEPDGYTF.

The V and J genes are TRBV6-5 and TRBJ2-3, with 7 bases identical to TRBD1. CDR1 and CDR2 from the germline V gene are MNHEY and SVGAGI. This CDR3 region has 14 residues. V lost 4 bases, J lost 5 bases, and 6 bases stayed unmatched. This CDR3 reads CASSSWQGVDTQYF. The CDR3 DNA sequence: TGTGCCAGCAGTTCGTGGCAGGGGGTAGATACGCAGTATTTT.

Only a few counts were recorded for this clone. J is TRBJ1-2 and V is TRBV20-1; D gene uncertain. With 4 bases removed from V and 8 bases from J, the gap between germline ends came to 2 bases. CDR3 size: 8 residues. Looked up from germline, CDR1 is DFQATT and CDR2 is SNEGSKA (reference sequence). CDR3 in amino acids: CSANGYTF. The DNA for the CDR3 is TGCAGTGCTAACGGCTACACCTTC.

The CDR3 loop reads CSVTAGVANYGYTF. CDR3 bases: TGCAGCGTTACCGCAGGTGTAGCTAACTATGGCTACACCTTC. The chain links TRBV29-1 to TRBJ1-2; D is unresolved. The CDR3 spans 14 residues. CDR1 is SQVTM and CDR2 is ANQGSEA in the germline V gene. Deletions cut 5 bases from V and 0 bases from J, with 13 bases between.